The 24 T cell receptor beta chains below were found in one sample sequenced in a study of beta chain features in type 1 diabetes. Expressed TCRB transcripts were sequenced, since all the RNA that had been isolated was reverse transcribed. Profiling relied on immunoSEQ multiplex PCR, and the TCRdb table lists in-frame clones only, not all of them. Found here are 130,000 to 150,000 clones, about 7.1% of them singletons; the top ten hold under 1.5%. Sequenced input: central memory CD4+ T cells from blood. These receptors were obtained from a woman between 25 and 40 years old in good health.

This clone has only a few counts. This rearrangement joins TRBV15 to TRBJ2-7; TRBD2 agrees at 11 bases. The germline V gene encodes CDR1 LNHNV and CDR2 YYDKDF (reference sequence). This CDR3 contains 16 residues. Germline trimming cut 5 bases from V and 3 bases from J; bases unmatched to any gene: 9. This chain's CDR3 is CATSQAGTSGFYEQYF. CDR3 DNA sequence: TGTGCCACCAGCCAGGCCGGGACTAGCGGATTCTACGAGCAGTACTTC.

There are many counts of this clone. CDR3 protein: CASNRSGAYNQPQHF. The CDR3 DNA is TGTGCCAGCAACAGGTCAGGAGCGTACAATCAGCCCCAGCATTTT. This sequence joins TRBV28 and TRBJ1-5; tentative D call: TRBD1 (5 bases). Trimming shortened V by 7 bases and J by 3 bases, and 16 bases separated the two germline ends. The CDR3 contains 15 residues. Germline assignment: CDR1 MDHEN and CDR2 SYDVKM. Full variable domain (outside the CDR3, taken from reference TRBV28 and TRBJ1-5): DVKVTQSSRYLVKRTGEKVFLECVQDMDHENMFWYRQDPGLGLRLIYFSYDVKMKEKGDIPEGYSVSREKKERFSLILESASTNQTSMYLCASNRSGAYNQPQHFGDGTRLSIL.

This sequence joins TRBV6-5 and TRBJ2-7, with TRBD2 identical over 12 bases. The germline V gene encodes CDR1 MNHEY and CDR2 SVGAGI. The V segment lost 7 bases and the J segment 2 bases; nucleotides outside the gene matches: 6. CDR3 length equals 15 residues. Here the CDR3 reads CASTRLAGGPYEQYF. The CDR3 nucleotides read TGTGCCAGCACCAGGCTAGCGGGAGGGCCCTACGAGCAGTACTTC.

This clone was seen repeatedly, ten times or more. The J gene is TRBJ1-2, the V gene TRBV28, with D unclear. Germline assignment: CDR1 MDHEN and CDR2 SYDVKM. Between the trimmed V and J ends, which lost 7 bases and 4 bases, there was a span of 19 bases. The CDR3 runs to 15 residues. In DNA form, the CDR3 reads TGTGCCAGCACCCCCGGAGAGCCCGGCGGCTATGGCTACACCTTC. Translation: CASTPGEPGGYGYTF.

This clone was detected only a few times. The chain employs TRBV5-1 and TRBJ2-7; 7 bases fit TRBD1. CDR1 and CDR2 from the germline V gene are SGHRS and YFSETQ. This CDR3 comprises 13 residues. The J segment lost 5 bases and the V segment lost 2 bases, leaving 4 bases of the junction unmatched. The CDR3 here is CASSLQGFHEQYF. CDR3 coding DNA: TGCGCCAGCAGCTTACAGGGGTTTCACGAGCAGTACTTC. Together with reference TRBV5-1 and TRBJ2-7, the CDR3 gives the full variable domain: KAGVTQTPRYLIKTRGQQVTLSCSPISGHRSVSWYQQTPGQGLQFLFEYFSETQRNKGNFPGRFSGRQFSNSRSEMNVSTLELGDSALYLCASSLQGFHEQYFGPGTRLTVT.

In this sample, this clone turned up a few times. This chain uses TRBV19 with TRBJ1-5; perhaps TRBD1 as D (6 bases). The V gene's germline CDR1 is LNHDA and CDR2 SQIVND (reference sequence). The V end was cut by 10 bases, the J end by 0 bases, with 10 bases between. This CDR3 comprises 13 residues. In nucleotides, the CDR3 is TGTGCCATATCAGGGGATAGCAATCAGCCCCAGCATTTT. Translation: CAISGDSNQPQHF.

J is TRBJ1-5 and V is TRBV15; D possibly corresponds to TRBD1 (5 bases). The CDR3 is 15 amino acids. The V and J ends lost 0 bases and 6 bases respectively, with 12 bases between them. CDR1 is LNHNV and CDR2 is YYDKDF in the germline V gene (reference sequence). Here the CDR3 reads CATSRDRGVRQPQHF. The CDR3 DNA sequence: TGTGCCACCAGCAGAGATCGGGGGGTACGTCAGCCCCAGCATTTT.

This clone was counted between two and nine times. The V and J genes are TRBV5-6 and TRBJ2-1; 7 positions agree with TRBD2. V shed 0 bases, J shed 4 bases, and the junction held 7 bases outside the gene matches. This CDR3 region has 16 residues. In germline, CDR1 is SGHDT, CDR2 YYEEEE. The CDR3 DNA follows: TGTGCCAGCAGCTTGGATGTCGGGAGGACGTACAATGAGCAGTTCTTC. Its translation is CASSLDVGRTYNEQFF.

This clone was observed a handful of times. V gene TRBV14 combines with J gene TRBJ1-2; 11 bases are shared with TRBD1. CDR1 SGHDN and CDR2 FVKESK come from the germline V gene. This CDR3 is 16 amino acids long. V shed 5 bases and J 3 bases; nucleotides not matched to a gene: 8. The CDR3: CASSERTGGQDYGYTF. The CDR3 nucleotides read TGTGCCAGCAGCGAACGGACAGGGGGCCAGGACTATGGCTACACCTTC.

This chain uses TRBV7-2 with TRBJ2-1; no clear D. CDR3 length: 13 amino acids. Germline CDR1 SGHTA, CDR2 FQGNSA. V lost 2 bases and J lost 5, with 7 bases in between. The CDR3 reads CASSLTVNNEQFF. CDR3 nucleotides: TGTGCCAGCAGCTTAACGGTTAACAATGAGCAGTTCTTC.

This clone was counted ten times or more. V and J are TRBV15 and TRBJ2-5, with 7 bases aligning to TRBD2. J gave up 2 bases and V 1 base, and 4 bases lay outside the gene matches. CDR1 LNHNV and CDR2 YYDKDF come from the germline V gene (reference sequence). CDR3 length: 15 residues. The DNA for the CDR3 is TGTGCCACCAGCAGAGTAACGGGACTACAAGAGACCCAGTACTTC. It codes for CATSRVTGLQETQYF.

V and J are TRBV9 and TRBJ2-5, with D possibly being TRBD1 (5 bases). V shed 0 bases and J shed 1 base, with 16 bases lying between them. Germline V lookup: CDR1 SGDLS, CDR2 YYNGEE. CDR3 length: 17 amino acids. This chain's CDR3 is CASSVGGATMPQETQYF. CDR3 in DNA: TGTGCCAGCAGCGTAGGTGGGGCGACAATGCCCCAAGAGACCCAGTACTTC.

This clone was observed a few times. The V gene is TRBV18, the J gene TRBJ2-6; TRBD1 matches 7 bases. V dropped 4 bases and J dropped 2; count of bases not matched to a gene: 2. The germline CDR1 and CDR2 sequences are KGHSH and LQKENI. The CDR3 contains 15 residues. CDR3 residues: CASSQQGAGANVLTF. CDR3 sequence (DNA): TGTGCCAGCTCACAGCAGGGGGCTGGGGCCAACGTCCTGACTTTC.

This clone came up a few times. The CDR3 end shows no conserved phenylalanine or tryptophan, and so a read error is likely. The DNA is omitted, as the CDR3 cannot be located on it reliably, and the CDR3 follows TCRdb's listing. V gene TRBV4-2 combines with J gene TRBJ2-3; the DNA was not used to check the table's D call, TRBD2. The CDR3 region is 16 residues in length, termini included. Germline CDR1 reads LGHNA; CDR2 reads YNFKEQ. CDR3 region: CASSQDVTSGRGADEY.

This clone was seen ten or more times. The chain combines TRBV30 with TRBJ2-1, with D possibly TRBD2 on 6 matching bases. CDR3 length equals 14 residues. In germline, CDR1 is GTSNPN, CDR2 SVGIG (reference sequence). The ends were cut back, 2 bases at V and 5 bases at J, with 13 bases in the middle. CDR3 amino acids: CAWSRDLQDNEQFF. CDR3 nucleotide sequence: TGTGCCTGGAGTCGGGACTTGCAAGACAATGAGCAGTTCTTC.

A few counts support this clone. The chain carries TRBV6-5 and TRBJ1-1; no definite D call. Trimming stripped 8 bases from V and 3 bases from J, with 10 bases between. In germline, CDR1 is MNHEY, CDR2 SVGAGI. CDR3 size: 12 residues. This chain's CDR3 is CASQNMDTEAFF. The CDR3 nucleotides are TGTGCCAGCCAAAACATGGACACTGAAGCTTTCTTT.

V usage is TRBV5-1 and J usage is TRBJ1-2; TRBD1 matches 7 bases. Germline V gene data show CDR1 as SGHRS and CDR2 as YFSETQ. The trim removed 4 bases at V and 4 bases at J, leaving 7 bases unmatched. The CDR3 length is 14 residues. CDR3 loop: CASSIGQATYGYTF. DNA for the CDR3: TGCGCCAGCAGCATAGGACAGGCAACCTATGGCTACACCTTC.

Ten or more counts support this clone. This rearrangement joins TRBV29-1 to TRBJ2-6, with a possible D match to TRBD1 (6 bases). Germline V gives CDR1 SQVTM, CDR2 ANQGSEA. This CDR3 is 14 amino acids long. V lost 6 bases to trimming and J lost 1 base, with 10 bases between them. In DNA, the CDR3 is TGCAGCGTCGATACAGGGTCTGGGGCCAACGTCCTGACTTTC. Protein: CSVDTGSGANVLTF.

The chain recombines TRBV7-2 with TRBJ2-7; 8 bases match TRBD1. Trimming at V came to 5 bases and at J to 6 bases, leaving 9 bases not matched to a gene. The germline V gene has CDR1 SGHTA and CDR2 FQGNSA. The CDR3 consists of 14 residues. The CDR3 spells CASSTRTGPSEQYF. The CDR3 DNA reads TGTGCCAGCAGCACCCGGACAGGGCCGAGCGAGCAGTACTTC.

V is TRBV7-3 and J is TRBJ2-1; D gene uncertain. Germline V CDR1 and CDR2: SGHTA, FQGTGA. This CDR3 contains 14 residues. Trimming removed 5 bases from V and 0 bases from J, with 8 bases in between. CDR3: CASSDTYSYNEQFF. DNA for the CDR3: TGTGCCAGCAGCGACACCTACTCCTACAATGAGCAGTTCTTC.

The J gene is TRBJ2-7, the V gene TRBV19; 10 positions match TRBD1. This CDR3 comprises 14 residues. Germline loops: CDR1 LNHDA, CDR2 SQIVND (reference sequence). The J segment lost 6 bases and the V segment lost 4 bases, leaving 6 bases of the junction unmatched. The CDR3, as DNA: TGTGCCAGTAGTACCCGGGACAGGGGACGCGAGCAGTACTTC. Translating it yields CASSTRDRGREQYF.

This clone was counted only a few times. This rearrangement joins TRBV29-1 to TRBJ1-3; 7 bases map to TRBD1. Trimming removed 5 bases from V and 0 bases from J; junction bases left unmatched: 7. CDR1 is SQVTM, CDR2 ANQGSEA, per germline. This CDR3 comprises 15 residues. CDR3 region: CSVSPTGTSGNTIYF. The CDR3 coding sequence is TGCAGCGTTTCTCCGACAGGGACCTCTGGAAACACCATATATTTT. The complete variable domain, with remaining parts taken from reference TRBV29-1 and TRBJ1-3, reads SAVISQKPSRDICQRGTSLTIQCQVDSQVTMMFWYRQQPGQSLTLIATANQGSEATYESGFVIDKFPISRPNLTFSTLTVSNMSPEDSSIYLCSVSPTGTSGNTIYFGEGSWLTVV.

The chain couples TRBV27 to TRBJ1-1; D possibly corresponds to TRBD1 (5 bases). This CDR3 region has 17 residues. From germline, CDR1 is MNHEY and CDR2 SMNVEV (reference sequence). The V end was cut by 3 bases, the J end by 0 bases, with 17 bases between. The CDR3 DNA follows: TGTGCCAGCAGTTTGAAAAGGGGCAGGAAGATGAACACTGAAGCTTTCTTT. This codes for CASSLKRGRKMNTEAFF.

The V gene is TRBV15, the J gene TRBJ2-6; unclear D gene. Between the trimmed V and J ends, which lost 3 bases and 0 bases, there was a span of 3 bases. CDR1 and CDR2 from the germline V gene are LNHNV and YYDKDF (reference sequence). The CDR3 length is 14 residues. CDR3 in amino acids: CATSSYSGANVLTF. DNA for the CDR3: TGTGCCACCAGCAGCTACTCTGGGGCCAACGTCCTGACTTTC.